This T cell receptor (beta chain) was observed in a study of response to subunit inactivated influenza vaccine. This CDR3 is 16 amino acids long. V lost 0 bases and J 0 bases, leaving 10 bases between the germline ends. Germline CDR1 SGHRS, CDR2 YFSETQ. TCRdb reanalysed the RT-PCR reads using MiXCR and keeps one entry per CDR3 protein. The sample lists 650,000 or so distinct CDR3 sequences, 11% to 15% occurring once. For this clonotype: Its antigen is undetermined.

Findings of the study overall: Each seasonal influenza vaccination, the authors suggested, recruits few new T cells.

This chain connects TRBV5-1 to TRBJ1-3; D gene ambiguous. The sequence was collected from a man aged 45 to 65 who received an inactivated influenza vaccine. The specimen was PBMCs from blood, collected less than 15 days before vaccination. The DNA for the CDR3 is TGCGCCAGCAGCTTGGACCCGAGTGGCTCTGGAAACACCATATATTTT. It specifies CASSLDPSGSGNTIYF.